These 4 T cell receptor beta chains came from one sample sequenced in a study of siplizumab effects on memory and regulatory T cells (dated by TCRdb to the late 2010s). Library preparation employed the immunoSEQ multiplex PCR assay. This immuneACCESS table, as held by TCRdb, lists in-frame sequences with V and J called but not all clones. Of the missing ones, under half trace to an unresolved V gene in checked studies; the others have no known cause. In all, the sample holds roughly 69,000 clones, and 75% to 90% of those were seen once. The leading ten clones occupy around 3.8% of the sample. Sequencing was done on a sample of memory CD4+ T cells sorted from blood. The sample's cell subset or site label, in plain terms: unstimulated CD4+ memory T cells. The receptors shown here come from a human donor in good health.

This chain connects TRBV15 to TRBJ1-5; D is ambiguous. Germline V gene sequence: CDR1 LNHNV, CDR2 YYDKDF (reference sequence). Trimming cost V 1 base and J 4 bases, with 11 bases left between them. The CDR3 length is 15 residues. Here the CDR3 reads CATSRGGFSNQPQHF. CDR3 bases: TGTGCCACCAGCAGAGGAGGATTCAGTAATCAGCCCCAGCATTTT. Full variable domain (remainder filled in from reference TRBV15 and TRBJ1-5): DAMVIQNPRYQVTQFGKPVTLSCSQTLNHNVMYWYQQKSSQAPKLLFHYYDKDFNNEADTPDNFQSRRPNTSFCFLDIRSPGLGDTAMYLCATSRGGFSNQPQHFGDGTRLSIL.

The CDR3 DNA sequence: TGTGCTAGTGGTTTGGGAATACAGGGGGATGGCTACACCTTC. It is translated as CASGLGIQGDGYTF. The chain carries TRBV12-5 and TRBJ1-2; TRBD1 agrees at 8 bases. CDR3 length equals 14 residues. Germline V gives CDR1 LGHNT, CDR2 FRNRAP. Trimming cost V 1 base and J 6 bases; bases outside gene matches: 4. The variable domain in full, completed from reference TRBV12-5 and TRBJ1-2, reads DARVTQTPRHKVTEMGQEVTMRCQPILGHNTVFWYRQTMMQGLELLAYFRNRAPLDDSGMPKDRFSAEMPDATLATLKIQPSEPRDSAVYFCASGLGIQGDGYTFGSGTRLTVV.

CDR3: CASSLGASGRARETQYF. The CDR3 region has the DNA TGCGCCAGCAGCTTGGGGGCTAGCGGGAGGGCCCGGGAGACCCAGTACTTC. The genes are TRBV5-1 and TRBJ2-5; the match to TRBD2 covers 12 bases. The V gene end was trimmed by 0 bases and the J gene end by 5 bases; junction bases not matched to a gene: 8. Germline CDR1 and CDR2: SGHRS and YFSETQ. The CDR3 spans 17 residues.

This clone was seen a single time. The rearrangement joins TRBV7-2 to TRBJ2-7, with TRBD2 identical over 7 bases. The germline V gene encodes CDR1 SGHTA and CDR2 FQGNSA. Trimming removed 5 bases from V and 1 base from J; junction bases left unmatched: 8. The CDR3 extends over 15 amino acids. The CDR3 DNA reads as TGTGCCAGCAGCCAAAACCCGGGACTATCCTACGAGCAGTACTTC. Encoded protein: CASSQNPGLSYEQYF.